These T cell receptor beta chains were read from a single sample in a study of T cell responses to AZD1222 COVID-19 vaccine. Assay used: immunoSEQ multiplex PCR; TCRdb lists only in-frame clones, some missing. The sample carries 200,000 or so clones, approximately 92% recorded once. Specimen: peripheral blood, collected on day 0 of AZD1222 vaccination. All receptors derive from an adult in good health. Both conserved end residues are part of each CDR3. The order of the fields is D gene, V gene, J gene, CDR3 protein, CDR3 DNA. The D gene is left open where the match is weak.

d_gene: -; v_gene: TRBV5-1; j_gene: TRBJ1-1; CDR3aa: CASSLSKNTEAFF; CDR3nt: TGCGCCAGCAGCTTGTCCAAGAACACTGAAGCTTTCTTT
d_gene: -; v_gene: TRBV19; j_gene: TRBJ1-4; CDR3aa: CASRYSGRTTNEKLFF; CDR3nt: TGTGCCAGTAGATATTCCGGCCGGACAACTAATGAAAAACTGTTTTTT
d_gene: -; v_gene: TRBV10-3; j_gene: TRBJ1-1; CDR3aa: CAIRGQLMNTEAFF; CDR3nt: TGTGCCATCAGGGGGCAGCTCATGAACACTGAAGCTTTCTTT
d_gene: -; v_gene: TRBV10-3; j_gene: TRBJ1-6; CDR3aa: CAISESQGRGNSPLHF; CDR3nt: TGTGCCATCAGTGAGTCGCAGGGAAGAGGGAATTCACCCCTCCACTTT
d_gene: -; v_gene: TRBV12-5; j_gene: TRBJ1-6; CDR3aa: CASGLPAAGYNSPLHF; CDR3nt: TGTGCTAGTGGCCTCCCAGCGGCAGGGTATAATTCACCCCTCCACTTT
d_gene: TRBD1; v_gene: TRBV19; j_gene: TRBJ1-1; CDR3aa: CASSFTGAGNTEAFF; CDR3nt: TGTGCCAGTAGTTTCACAGGGGCTGGGAACACTGAAGCTTTCTTT
d_gene: -; v_gene: TRBV19; j_gene: TRBJ2-1; CDR3aa: CASSSGLEQFF; CDR3nt: TGTGCCAGTAGTTCGGGGCTTGAGCAGTTCTTC
d_gene: -; v_gene: TRBV11-2; j_gene: TRBJ1-1; CDR3aa: CASIQAAWGTEAFF; CDR3nt: TGTGCCAGCATCCAAGCAGCTTGGGGTACTGAAGCTTTCTTT
d_gene: TRBD1; v_gene: TRBV5-4; j_gene: TRBJ2-7; CDR3aa: CASALEGTALGQYF; CDR3nt: TGTGCCAGCGCTCTAGAAGGGACAGCCCTTGGGCAGTACTTC
d_gene: -; v_gene: TRBV10-1; j_gene: TRBJ2-1; CDR3aa: CASSTRDRTLHDEQFF; CDR3nt: TGCGCCAGCAGTACCCGTGACAGAACCCTACACGATGAGCAGTTCTTC
d_gene: -; v_gene: TRBV28; j_gene: TRBJ1-1; CDR3aa: CASRPREGPVGEAFF; CDR3nt: TGTGCCAGCAGGCCCCGAGAAGGCCCGGTGGGTGAAGCTTTCTTT
d_gene: -; v_gene: TRBV2; j_gene: TRBJ1-1; CDR3aa: CAHPGGDTEAFF; CDR3nt: TGTGCCCACCCCGGGGGGGACACTGAAGCTTTCTTT
d_gene: -; v_gene: TRBV19; j_gene: TRBJ1-5; CDR3aa: CAVGNSNQPQHF; CDR3nt: TGTGCCGTCGGGAATAGCAATCAGCCCCAGCATTTT
d_gene: TRBD2; v_gene: TRBV10-3; j_gene: TRBJ2-7; CDR3aa: CAIRGLAGTGKNYEQYF; CDR3nt: TGTGCCATCAGGGGACTAGCGGGCACCGGAAAAAACTACGAGCAGTACTTC
d_gene: -; v_gene: TRBV5-6; j_gene: TRBJ1-3; CDR3aa: CASSLDGPGNTIYF; CDR3nt: TGTGCCAGCAGCTTAGACGGCCCTGGAAACACCATATATTTT
d_gene: -; v_gene: TRBV5-4; j_gene: TRBJ2-7; CDR3aa: CASSLAERRESSDEQYF; CDR3nt: TGTGCCAGCAGCTTGGCCGAACGGAGGGAAAGTAGCGACGAGCAGTACTTC
d_gene: -; v_gene: TRBV18; j_gene: TRBJ2-7; CDR3aa: CASSPETYEQYF; CDR3nt: TGTGCCAGCTCACCTGAGACCTACGAGCAGTACTTC
d_gene: -; v_gene: TRBV11-3; j_gene: TRBJ1-1; CDR3aa: CASSLEGRSTEAFF; CDR3nt: TGTGCCAGCAGCTTAGAAGGCAGAAGCACTGAAGCTTTCTTT
d_gene: -; v_gene: TRBV6-4; j_gene: TRBJ1-2; CDR3aa: CASSDGGVYGYTF; CDR3nt: TGTGCCAGCAGTGACGGAGGGGTCTATGGCTACACCTTC
d_gene: -; v_gene: TRBV7-8; j_gene: TRBJ2-5; CDR3aa: CASSPDQYDSFLYQETQYF; CDR3nt: TGTGCCAGCAGCCCTGACCAGTACGACAGTTTTTTATACCAAGAGACCCAGTACTTC
d_gene: -; v_gene: TRBV5-6; j_gene: TRBJ2-5; CDR3aa: CASSLAGGKETQYF; CDR3nt: TGTGCCAGCAGCTTGGCCGGAGGGAAAGAGACCCAGTACTTC
d_gene: -; v_gene: TRBV27; j_gene: TRBJ1-1; CDR3aa: CASSPYDDMNTEAFF; CDR3nt: TGTGCCAGCAGTCCCTACGACGATATGAACACTGAAGCTTTCTTT
d_gene: TRBD2; v_gene: TRBV28; j_gene: TRBJ2-2; CDR3aa: CATLRGGANTGELFF; CDR3nt: TGTGCCACCCTGCGGGGGGGGGCGAACACCGGGGAGCTGTTTTTT
d_gene: -; v_gene: TRBV24-1; j_gene: TRBJ1-5; CDR3aa: CATSAGEVGNQPQHF; CDR3nt: TGTGCCACCAGTGCAGGTGAGGTTGGGAATCAGCCCCAGCATTTT
d_gene: -; v_gene: TRBV29-1; j_gene: TRBJ1-1; CDR3aa: CSALPSGTEAFF; CDR3nt: TGCAGCGCTCTCCCCTCGGGCACTGAAGCTTTCTTT
d_gene: -; v_gene: TRBV6-5; j_gene: TRBJ1-6; CDR3aa: CASSRQGRVNSPLHF; CDR3nt: TGTGCCAGCAGCCGCCAGGGCAGGGTGAATTCACCCCTCCACTTT
d_gene: -; v_gene: TRBV6-5; j_gene: TRBJ2-1; CDR3aa: CASTRTRVAYNEQFF; CDR3nt: TGTGCCAGCACCCGAACGCGGGTGGCCTACAATGAGCAGTTCTTC
d_gene: -; v_gene: TRBV28; j_gene: TRBJ1-2; CDR3aa: CASSFWLTHGYTF; CDR3nt: TGTGCCAGCAGTTTTTGGCTAACGCATGGCTACACCTTC
d_gene: TRBD1; v_gene: TRBV27; j_gene: TRBJ1-2; CDR3aa: CASSLSGQFYGYTF; CDR3nt: TGTGCCAGCAGTTTATCGGGACAGTTCTATGGCTACACCTTC
d_gene: TRBD1; v_gene: TRBV19; j_gene: TRBJ2-5; CDR3aa: CASSSTRTGGGETQYF; CDR3nt: TGTGCCAGTAGTAGCACCCGGACAGGGGGCGGGGAGACCCAGTACTTC
d_gene: TRBD1; v_gene: TRBV10-2; j_gene: TRBJ1-1; CDR3aa: CASSGGQGGFTEAFF; CDR3nt: TGCGCCAGCAGTGGGGGGCAGGGGGGGTTCACTGAAGCTTTCTTT